These T cell receptor beta chains were read from a single sample in a study of T cells in Graves' hyperthyroidism and ophthalmopathy. TCRdb itself ran the multiplex PCR reads through MiXCR, one entry per CDR3 protein. The data hold roughly 560,000 distinct CDR3 sequences, with about 14% observed a single time. Sequencing was performed on blood. The receptor set was obtained from a woman between 40 and 50 years old with Graves' ophthalmopathy. Each CDR3 is given with its conserved first and last residue. The order of the fields is J gene, V gene, clone size, D gene, CDR3 DNA, CDR3 protein. The D gene is left open where the match is weak. Clone size is not always given. Where it is, it says once, few, many or a class for expanded clones.

TRBJ2-7 TRBV6-1 few TRBD2 TGTGCCAGCACCTTCAGTGGCGGGAGGGCCTACGAGCAGTACTTC CASTFSGGRAYEQYF
TRBJ2-7 TRBV12-3/TRBV12-4 many . TGTGCCAGCAGTTTAGCTGTGGGGGCGCATGAGCAGTACTTC CASSLAVGAHEQYF
TRBJ2-2 TRBV29-1 many . TGCAGCGGGGGACCCACGAACACCGGGGAGCTGTTTTTT CSGGPTNTGELFF
TRBJ2-7 TRBV2 once TRBD2 TGTGCCAGCAGTGATTTTCTAGCGGGAGAGGGGAACGAGCAGTACTTC CASSDFLAGEGNEQYF
TRBJ1-2 TRBV28 . . TGTGCCAGCAACGAAGACGGTAATTCTAACTATGGCTACACCTTC CASNEDGNSNYGYTF
TRBJ2-7 TRBV28 many TRBD2 TGTGCCATTTCACCGGGACTAGCGGGAGGTGTCCTGGGATACGAGCAGTACTTC CAISPGLAGGVLGYEQYF
TRBJ1-3 TRBV28 many . TGTGCCAGCAGTCCAACCTTGGGGACGGGGGGTCCCTCTGGAAACACCATATATTTT CASSPTLGTGGPSGNTIYF
TRBJ2-2 TRBV24-1 many . TGTGCCACCAGTGATTTCTCAAACAGGGACACCGGGGAGCTGTTTTTT CATSDFSNRDTGELFF
TRBJ2-5 TRBV19 many TRBD1 TGTGCCAGTAGGGACAGGGGGGTCCAAGAGACCCAGTACTTC CASRDRGVQETQYF
TRBJ1-1 TRBV30 . . TGTGCCTGGAGTGTTCAGTTAACGGGGAACACTGAAGCTTTCTTT CAWSVQLTGNTEAFF
TRBJ2-7 TRBV19 . . TGTGCCAGTAGTATAATAGGGTGGGCAAGCGAGCAGTACTTC CASSIIGWASEQYF
TRBJ2-2 TRBV7-6 few . TGTGCCAGCAGACCTTATGGGGCACCGAACACCGGGGAGCTGTTTTTT CASRPYGAPNTGELFF
TRBJ2-7 TRBV9 many . TGTGCCAGCAGCGTAGAGTACAGTGGATACGAGCAGTACTTC CASSVEYSGYEQYF
TRBJ1-1 TRBV28 few TRBD1 TGTGCCACCTGGGACAGGGATCACACTGAAGCTTTCTTT CATWDRDHTEAFF
TRBJ1-2 TRBV12-3/TRBV12-4 many . TGTGCCAGCAGTTTCCTGCGGTATGGCTACACCTTC CASSFLRYGYTF
TRBJ2-5 TRBV20-1 many . TGCAGTGCTAGAGCTGGCGGGACCCAAGAGACCCAGTACTTC CSARAGGTQETQYF
TRBJ2-2 TRBV6-2/TRBV6-3 many . TGTGCCAGCAGTTACCCTAGCGCCACCGGGGAGCTGTTTTTT CASSYPSATGELFF
TRBJ1-1 TRBV3-1 few TRBD1 TGTGCCAGCAGGGAGACAGGGGGCGCGGCTGAAGCTTTCTTT CASRETGGAAEAFF
TRBJ1-2 TRBV14 few TRBD1 TGTGCCAGCAGCCAACTCTCGACAGGGGACACCTTC CASSQLSTGDTF
TRBJ2-1 TRBV12-3/TRBV12-4 many . TGTGCCAGCAGTTTATCCAAGGGGGACGAGCAGTTCTTC CASSLSKGDEQFF
TRBJ1-1 TRBV28 many . TGTGCCAGCAGTTTAAGGCCAGGGGACCCGATGAACACTGAAGCTTTCTTT CASSLRPGDPMNTEAFF
TRBJ1-3 TRBV28 many TRBD1 TGTGCCAGCAGTTACAGGGGCATAGGTGGAAACACCATATATTTT CASSYRGIGGNTIYF
TRBJ2-5 TRBV9 many . TGTGCCAGCAGCGCCCGAGGGCACCCCGGGGAGACCCAGTACTTC CASSARGHPGETQYF
TRBJ2-7 TRBV6-1 few TRBD2 TGTGCCAGCAGCCAAGATACTAGCGGTTACTACGAGCAGTACTTC CASSQDTSGYYEQYF
TRBJ1-3 TRBV4-2 few . TGTGCCAGCAGCCAAGATCGAGGGTTAGGAAACACCATATATTTT CASSQDRGLGNTIYF
TRBJ1-2 TRBV20-1 many TRBD1 TGCAGTGCTACACAGGGGATCTATGGCTACACCTTC CSATQGIYGYTF
TRBJ2-5 TRBV5-1 few TRBD2 TGCGCCAGCTCCGGGACTAGGGGGGGAGAGACCCAGTACTTC CASSGTRGGETQYF
TRBJ1-1 TRBV12-3/TRBV12-4 many . TGTGCCAGCAGTTTGGTAGGGGTTGACACTGAAGCTTTCTTT CASSLVGVDTEAFF
TRBJ2-7 TRBV6-2/TRBV6-3 many . TGTGCCAGCAGTCACGGACTAACCTCCTACGAGCAGTACTTC CASSHGLTSYEQYF
TRBJ1-3 TRBV28 many . TGTGCCAGCAGAGACACCCACGGGCCTGGAAACACCATATATTTT CASRDTHGPGNTIYF
TRBJ2-7 TRBV28 many . TGTGCCAGCAGTTTGCACCAGGCTGTATCCTACGAGCAGTACTTC CASSLHQAVSYEQYF
TRBJ1-5 TRBV6-1 many . TGTGCCAGCAGTGAAATACGTTACATCAATCAGCCCCAGCATTTT CASSEIRYINQPQHF
TRBJ2-6 TRBV27 many . TGTGCCAGCAGTGCGCGGACGCCCCTAGGGGCCAACGTCCTGACTTTC CASSARTPLGANVLTF
TRBJ2-2 TRBV3-1 . TRBD2 TGTGCCAGCAGCCGTCTAGCGGGAGGGAAGACCGGGGAGCTGTTTTTT CASSRLAGGKTGELFF
TRBJ2-7 TRBV19 many TRBD2 TGTGCCAGTAGTATACTAGCGGGAGAGATCTACGAGCAGTACTTC CASSILAGEIYEQYF
TRBJ2-2 TRBV4-1 many . TGCGCCAGCAGCCAATCGCCTACGAACACCGGGGAGCTGTTTTTT CASSQSPTNTGELFF
TRBJ1-1 TRBV5-1 many . TGCGCCAGCAGCTTGGGATTTGCACAATTTTCTTCAGCTTTCTTT CASSLGFAQFSSAFF
TRBJ1-5 TRBV19 . . TGTGCCAGTAGTATAGACAGAGGGAATAATCAGCCCCAGCATTTT CASSIDRGNNQPQHF
TRBJ2-7 TRBV20-1 many TRBD2 TGCAGTGCTCGACCCCCTAGCGGCCTCTCCTACGAGCAGTACTTC CSARPPSGLSYEQYF
TRBJ2-7 TRBV3-1 . . TGTGCCAGCAGCCAAGATTTGAGGCCGCGCGAGCAGTACTTC CASSQDLRPREQYF
TRBJ1-2 TRBV20-1 many . TGCTCACCAAACGCGGATGGGACGTATGGCTACACCTTC CSPNADGTYGYTF
TRBJ1-2 TRBV5-1 . . TGCGCCAGCAGCCCGATGGAATTGGGTGGCTACACCTTC CASSPMELGGYTF
TRBJ2-4 TRBV11-3 many TRBD1 TGTGCCAGCAGCTTAGCCGGACAGGGGACCAAAAACATTCAGTACTTC CASSLAGQGTKNIQYF
TRBJ2-2 TRBV29-1 . TRBD2 TGCAGCGTCGGTAGCGGGAGGGGGACCGGGGAGCTGTTTTTT CSVGSGRGTGELFF
TRBJ2-5 TRBV6-1 few . TGTGCCAGCAGCACGGACCTCCGCGGGGAGACCCAGTACTTC CASSTDLRGETQYF